The present entry profiles one T cell receptor (beta chain) with its context. The source of the sample is a study of control samples from healthy donors and cancer patients. TCRdb keeps only in-frame clones here, not all; method: immunoSEQ multiplex PCR. The table includes 65,000 to 80,000 clones, about nine tenths detected once. This clonotype was obtained from a woman between 45 and 60 years old with colorectal cancer. The source material was PBMCs.

The CDR3 loop reads CASSERGQGRWETQYF. Written as DNA, the CDR3 is TGTGCCAGCAGCGAAAGGGGACAGGGAAGATGGGAGACCCAGTACTTC. The V gene is TRBV9, the J gene TRBJ2-5, with 9 bases aligning to TRBD1. The trim removed 3 bases at V and 5 bases at J, leaving 11 bases unmatched. CDR1 and CDR2 from the germline V gene are SGDLS and YYNGEE. This CDR3 comprises 16 residues.